This T cell receptor (beta chain) was captured by sequencing in a study of OX40 agonist ivuxolimab in advanced cancers. About the full investigation: Ivuxolimab was a fully human IgG2 agonistic monoclonal antibody targeting the costimulatory receptor OX40 (CD134). Intravenous ivuxolimab was administered to patients every 2 weeks at six dose levels: 0.01, 0.1, 0.3, 1.5, 3 and 10 mg/kg. Among the approximately 54 dose-escalation patients, about 19 had hepatocellular carcinoma, about 15 melanoma, 9 renal cell carcinoma and 9 head and neck cancer. The dose-escalation cohort was roughly 83% male with a mean age of about 60 years, ranging from roughly 23 to 79. Patients were allowed to have had prior anti-PD-1, anti-PD-L1 or anti-CTLA-4 therapy, and roughly 40% of the dose-escalation patients had been treated with checkpoint inhibitors. Three dose-escalation patients achieved partial responses, one with hepatocellular carcinoma and two with cutaneous melanoma. The point of sequencing TCRbeta in the periphery was to test whether ivuxolimab changed TCR sequence diversity and drove clonal T-cell expansion. The paper describes the monotherapy dose-escalation part (N of about 55 patients) of the phase I trial of ivuxolimab. The full study reports these points: Clonal expansion of both CD4+ and CD8+ blood T cells was observed from baseline to week 6 at doses 0.1 to 3.0 mg/kg. On average, CD8+ T cells showed more expanded clones than CD4+ T cells after ivuxolimab. Antigen specificity was not determined for the clonally expanded peripheral T cells. In the 0.1-3.0 mg/kg groups, partial responders had among the lowest normalized peripheral clonal expansion, particularly in CD8+ T cells. Low levels of normalized T-cell clonal expansion were also seen in some patients who did not respond.

Genomic DNA was isolated from the sorted cells so that the TCRbeta CDR3 region could be sequenced. The immunoSEQ Assay was used to sequence the TCRbeta CDR3 regions. TCRdb retrieved this table from immuneACCESS and kept in-frame rearrangements only. Not all clones are present; in checked studies, unresolved V genes account for under half, and no reason is known for the remainder. Counted in this sample were 80,000 to 95,000 clones; roughly 93% of them appeared once. The ten largest clones capture 0.71% of the sample. The germline V gene supplies CDR1 SGHTA and CDR2 FQGNSA. The CDR3 covers 13 residues, taking in both the cysteine and the phenylalanine. Of the read, only the CDR3 DNA is kept; its 39 bases are in frame from base 1. Trimming accounts for 8 bases at V and 4 bases at J, while the number of junction bases matched to no gene is 8. A word on this clone: This clone's antigen is unknown. There are no base qualities to consult, and no much larger clone falls within one base.

Patients with autoimmune disease history or receiving systemic immunosuppression were excluded from the trial. Peripheral blood for TCR sequencing was collected from all dose cohorts at baseline, on cycle 4 day 1, and on cycle 7 day 1. Samples came from an open-label, multicenter, first-in-human phase I dose-escalation trial of ivuxolimab. Adults with locally advanced or metastatic head and neck squamous cell, hepatocellular, melanoma or renal cell carcinoma were enrolled in the trial. Before TCR sequencing, CD4+ T cells and CD8+ T cells were sorted from peripheral blood as separate populations. This specimen was CD4+ or CD8+ T cells sorted from blood, taken in a trial of the OX40 agonist ivuxolimab. The sequence was collected from an adult with an advanced solid tumor such as melanoma, head and neck, liver or kidney cancer. Here the chain combines TRBV7-2 and TRBJ2-7, with 7 bases in between that match TRBD2. DNA sequence: TGTGCCAGCTCAGGACTAGGCCTGTACGAGCAGTACTTC. Protein translation: CASSGLGLYEQYF.